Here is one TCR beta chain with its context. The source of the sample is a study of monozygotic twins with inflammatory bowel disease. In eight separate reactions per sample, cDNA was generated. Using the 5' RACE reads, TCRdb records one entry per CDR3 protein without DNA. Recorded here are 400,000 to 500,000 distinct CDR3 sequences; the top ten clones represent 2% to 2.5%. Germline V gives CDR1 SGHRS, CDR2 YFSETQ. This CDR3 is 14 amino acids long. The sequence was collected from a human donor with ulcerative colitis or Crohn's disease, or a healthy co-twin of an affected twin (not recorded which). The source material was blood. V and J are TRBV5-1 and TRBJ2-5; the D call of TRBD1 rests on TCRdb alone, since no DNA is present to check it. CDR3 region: CASSLGQPQETQYF.